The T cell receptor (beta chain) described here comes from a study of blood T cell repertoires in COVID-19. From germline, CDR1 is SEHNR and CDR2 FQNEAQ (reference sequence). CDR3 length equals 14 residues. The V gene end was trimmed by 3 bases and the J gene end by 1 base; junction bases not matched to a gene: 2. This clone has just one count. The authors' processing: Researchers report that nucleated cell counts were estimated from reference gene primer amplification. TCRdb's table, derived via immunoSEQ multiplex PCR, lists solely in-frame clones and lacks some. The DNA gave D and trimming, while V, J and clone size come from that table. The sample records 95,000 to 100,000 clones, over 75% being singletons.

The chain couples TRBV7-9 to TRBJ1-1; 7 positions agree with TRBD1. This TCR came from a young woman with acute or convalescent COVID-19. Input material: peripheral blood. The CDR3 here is CASSFQGENTEAFF. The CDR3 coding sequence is TGTGCCAGCAGCTTCCAGGGGGAGAACACTGAAGCTTTCTTT. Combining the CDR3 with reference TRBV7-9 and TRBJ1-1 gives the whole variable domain DTGVSQNPRHKITKRGQNVTFRCDPISEHNRLYWYRQTLGQGPEFLTYFQNEAQLEKSRLLSDRFSAERPKGSFSTLEIQRTEQGDSAMYLCASSFQGENTEAFFGQGTRLTVV.